Listed below are T cell receptor beta chains from one sample, sequenced in a study of cytomegalovirus exposure and HLA in healthy donors. The table came from immunoSEQ multiplex PCR; TCRdb's copy has only in-frame clones and leaves some out. The top ten hold under 0.75% of the sample, which has about 180,000 clones, 79% seen once. Material for sequencing was PBMCs. These TCRs come from a middle-aged woman in good health and CMV-seronegative. Each CDR3 is given with its conserved first and last residue. A D gene is named only where the DNA matches it firmly. Some rows mark clone size as missing; the rest say once, few, many or name a class of expanded clone.

D gene	clone size	J gene	V gene	CDR3 DNA	CDR3 protein
TRBD1	-	TRBJ1-2	TRBV4-2	TGTGCCAGCAGCCTGGGACAGGGGGCAGTCTATGGCTACACCTTC	CASSLGQGAVYGYTF
TRBD1	-	TRBJ1-2	TRBV14	TGTGCCAGCAGCCAGACAGGGGCCTATGGCTACACCTTC	CASSQTGAYGYTF
-	-	TRBJ2-7	TRBV29-1	TGCAGCGTTGAGGGGGAGGCCTACGAGCAGTACTTC	CSVEGEAYEQYF
-	-	TRBJ2-7	TRBV28	TGTGCCAGCAGTTCCTCCCCAGGGGTCCCTTCGACCTACGAGCAGTACTTC	CASSSSPGVPSTYEQYF
-	-	TRBJ2-3	TRBV18	TGTGCCAGCTCACCACGACAGGGAGGAACAGATACGCAGTATTTT	CASSPRQGGTDTQYF
TRBD1	-	TRBJ2-7	TRBV5-1	TGCGCCAGCAGCGTTCCCGGGACAGCGCTTTACGAGCAGTACTTC	CASSVPGTALYEQYF
TRBD2	-	TRBJ2-3	TRBV10-1	TGCGCCAGCAGTGAAGGGAGCGGGGGCACAGATACGCAGTATTTT	CASSEGSGGTDTQYF
-	-	TRBJ2-3	TRBV7-8	TGTGCCAGCAGCTTAGCCGGCGGTTACACAGATACGCAGTATTTT	CASSLAGGYTDTQYF
-	-	TRBJ2-6	TRBV7-2	TGTGCCAGCAGCTTAAACCGAAGACTAGAAGGGGCCAACGTCCTGACTTTC	CASSLNRRLEGANVLTF
-	-	TRBJ1-2	TRBV10-2	TGCGCCAGCAGTGCCGGCGGAGCCTATGGCTACACCTTC	CASSAGGAYGYTF
TRBD1	-	TRBJ2-4	TRBV7-2	TGTGCCAGCAGCATGACAGGGTTAAACATTCAGTACTTC	CASSMTGLNIQYF
TRBD1	-	TRBJ2-5	TRBV5-1	TGCGCCAGCAGCCTAGTAGGGACAGGAGAGACCCAGTACTTC	CASSLVGTGETQYF
TRBD1	-	TRBJ1-4	TRBV28	TGTGCCAGCAGTTTATGGGGACAGGGATCAACTAATGAAAAACTGTTTTTT	CASSLWGQGSTNEKLFF
TRBD1	-	TRBJ2-7	TRBV4-2	TGTGCCAGCAGCCACGGACAGGGGGCCTACGAGCAGTACTTC	CASSHGQGAYEQYF
TRBD1	once	TRBJ2-3	TRBV5-5	TGTGCCAGCAGCTGGGGACAGGGGACAGGCACGCAGTATTTT	CASSWGQGTGTQYF
TRBD1	few	TRBJ2-7	TRBV27	TGTGCCAGCAGTGGACAGGGTCGGTACGAGCAGTACTTC	CASSGQGRYEQYF
-	-	TRBJ1-4	TRBV11-2	TGTGCCAGCAGACCGGGACTCCTTGCCACTAATGAAAAACTGTTTTTT	CASRPGLLATNEKLFF
TRBD2	-	TRBJ2-3	TRBV28	TGTGCCAGCAGTCTCCCGACTAGCGGTTTTACCCTCACAGATACGCAGTATTTT	CASSLPTSGFTLTDTQYF
TRBD2	-	TRBJ2-5	TRBV5-6	TGTGCCAGCAGCTTGGTGGCGGGGGGATATCAAGAGACCCAGTACTTC	CASSLVAGGYQETQYF
TRBD1	-	TRBJ1-5	TRBV6-5	TGTGCCAGTACGACAGGGGGCAATCAGCCCCAGCATTTT	CASTTGGNQPQHF
-	once	TRBJ2-7	TRBV6-1	TGTGCCAGCAGTGAAGCGTGGTCGGGGGGCATGGTCTACGAGCAGTACTTC	CASSEAWSGGMVYEQYF
-	-	TRBJ1-2	TRBV6-5	TGTGCCAGCAGTTACTCGAAAAGGGAGCCACGCTATGGCTACACCTTC	CASSYSKREPRYGYTF
TRBD1	-	TRBJ1-1	TRBV30	TGTGCCTGGAGTGGTAAGACAGGGGCTCTTGAAGCTTTCTTT	CAWSGKTGALEAFF
TRBD2	few	TRBJ2-1	TRBV5-1	TGCGCCAGCAGCCCATCGGTTGGACTAGCGGGGGGGCATGAGCAGTTCTTC	CASSPSVGLAGGHEQFF
TRBD1	-	TRBJ1-2	TRBV10-3	TGTGCCATCAGCCGGGACAGGCAGAACTATGGCTACACCTTC	CAISRDRQNYGYTF
-	-	TRBJ1-2	TRBV18	TGTGCCAGCTCACCTCTTCAGGGGACCCTGGGGAACTATGGCTACACCTTC	CASSPLQGTLGNYGYTF
-	-	TRBJ2-7	TRBV7-2	TGTGCCAGCAGCTTAAGCCTTCAGGACTACGAGCAGTACTTC	CASSLSLQDYEQYF
TRBD1	-	TRBJ2-6	TRBV10-2	TGCGCCAGCAGAGATACAGGGGGCGCTGGGGCCAACGTCCTGACTTTC	CASRDTGGAGANVLTF